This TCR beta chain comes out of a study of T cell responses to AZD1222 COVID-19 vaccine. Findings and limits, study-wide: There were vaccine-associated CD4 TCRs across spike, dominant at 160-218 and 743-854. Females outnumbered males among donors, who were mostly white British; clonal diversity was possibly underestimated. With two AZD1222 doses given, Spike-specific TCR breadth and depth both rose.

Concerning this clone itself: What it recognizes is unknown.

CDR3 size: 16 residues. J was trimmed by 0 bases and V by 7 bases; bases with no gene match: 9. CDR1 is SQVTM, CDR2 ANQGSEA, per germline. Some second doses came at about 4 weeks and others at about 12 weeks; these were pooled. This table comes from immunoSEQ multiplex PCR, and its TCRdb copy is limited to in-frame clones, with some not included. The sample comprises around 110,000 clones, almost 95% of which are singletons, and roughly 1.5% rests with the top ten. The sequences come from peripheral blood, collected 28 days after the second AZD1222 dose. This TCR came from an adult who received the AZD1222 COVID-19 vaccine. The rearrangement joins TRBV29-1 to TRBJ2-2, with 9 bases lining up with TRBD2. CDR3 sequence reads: CSGLLGLAANTGELFF. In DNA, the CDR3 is TGCAGCGGGTTATTGGGACTAGCAGCGAACACCGGGGAGCTGTTTTTT.